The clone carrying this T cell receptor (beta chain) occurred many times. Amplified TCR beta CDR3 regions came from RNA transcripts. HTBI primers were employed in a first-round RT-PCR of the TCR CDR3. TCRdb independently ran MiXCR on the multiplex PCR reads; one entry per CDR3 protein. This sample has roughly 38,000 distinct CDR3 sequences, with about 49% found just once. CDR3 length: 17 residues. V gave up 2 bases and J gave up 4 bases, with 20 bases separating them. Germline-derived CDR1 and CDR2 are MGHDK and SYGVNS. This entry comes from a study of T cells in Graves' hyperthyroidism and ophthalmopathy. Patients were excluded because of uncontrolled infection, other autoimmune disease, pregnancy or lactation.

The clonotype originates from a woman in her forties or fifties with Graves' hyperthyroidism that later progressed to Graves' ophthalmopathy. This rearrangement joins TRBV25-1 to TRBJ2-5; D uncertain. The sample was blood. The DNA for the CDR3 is TGTGCCAGCAGTGAAATCACCCCCCTCTCTCGTGGAGAGACCCAGTACTTC. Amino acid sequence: CASSEITPLSRGETQYF.